A single T cell receptor (beta chain) is shown here with its context. Its antigen is not known. This sample stems from a study of cytomegalovirus exposure and HLA in healthy donors. Looked up from germline, CDR1 is MNHNS and CDR2 is SASEGT. The V gene end was trimmed by 2 bases and the J gene end by 3 bases; junction bases not matched to a gene: 5. The CDR3 runs 16 residues. Notes on the study in general: TCR beta V- and J-gene trimming was later associated with a missense DCLRE1C variant.

Vbeta (60) and Jbeta (13) primers were used in the PCR. Generated by immunoSEQ multiplex PCR, the TCRdb table keeps only in-frame clones and is missing some. The data show some 120,000 clones, and the top ten clones hold 3.7%. This TCR was sampled from a man aged 25 to 45 in good health and CMV-seronegative. This chain links TRBV6-1 with TRBJ2-7, with TRBD2 identical over 12 bases. The source material was PBMCs. DNA of the CDR3: TGTGCCAGCAGTGAATGGTTGACTAGCGGGGGCTACGAGCAGTACTTC. The encoded protein is CASSEWLTSGGYEQYF.